These T cell receptor beta chains were read from a single sample in a study of T cell responses to AZD1222 COVID-19 vaccine. Clones were read by immunoSEQ multiplex PCR, and TCRdb kept only the in-frame ones, dropping some. Of 70,000 to 90,000 clones in the sample, around nine tenths were seen once. The sequencing used peripheral blood, collected on day 0 of AZD1222 vaccination. The source is an adult in good health. Both conserved end residues are part of each CDR3. A D gene is named only where the DNA matches it firmly.

V	J	D	CDR3	DNA
TRBV5-5	TRBJ2-2	.	CAGQTGSNTGELFF	TGTGCCGGCCAAACCGGGTCGAACACCGGGGAGCTGTTTTTT
TRBV5-4	TRBJ1-1	.	CASSLLGNTEAFF	TGTGCCAGCAGCTTGTTGGGGAACACTGAAGCTTTCTTT
TRBV5-1	TRBJ1-1	.	CASSRSTEMNTEAFF	TGCGCCAGCAGCCGAAGCACGGAAATGAACACTGAAGCTTTCTTT
TRBV30	TRBJ1-1	.	CAWSVGLTNTEAFF	TGTGCCTGGAGTGTAGGGCTCACGAACACTGAAGCTTTCTTT
TRBV27	TRBJ1-4	.	CASSWAGTTNEKLFF	TGTGCCAGCAGTTGGGCCGGGACGACTAATGAAAAACTGTTTTTT
TRBV3-1/TRBV3-2	TRBJ1-2	.	CASSARALGPGGGYTF	TGTGCCAGCAGCGCTCGGGCGCTTGGGCCTGGCGGGGGCTACACCTTC
TRBV5-1	TRBJ1-4	TRBD1	CASSDGQEGSNEKLFF	TGCGCCAGCAGCGATGGACAGGAGGGTTCTAATGAAAAACTGTTTTTT
TRBV4-2	TRBJ1-2	.	CASSQVGGRTAGWDGYTF	TGTGCCAGCAGCCAAGTTGGGGGGAGGACAGCTGGCTGGGATGGCTACACCTTC
TRBV3-1/TRBV3-2	TRBJ2-1	TRBD2	CASSRQGARTSGRYEQFF	TGTGCCAGCAGCCGACAGGGGGCAAGGACTAGCGGGAGATATGAGCAGTTCTTC
TRBV9	TRBJ2-2	.	CASSVEGATGELFF	TGTGCCAGCAGCGTAGAGGGTGCCACCGGGGAGCTGTTTTTT
TRBV29-1	TRBJ2-5	.	CSVEVWETQYF	TGCAGCGTTGAAGTCTGGGAGACCCAGTACTTC
TRBV25-1	TRBJ1-4	.	CASTRGRGRPTNEKLFF	TGTGCCAGCACCCGGGGAAGGGGGAGGCCAACTAATGAAAAACTGTTTTTT